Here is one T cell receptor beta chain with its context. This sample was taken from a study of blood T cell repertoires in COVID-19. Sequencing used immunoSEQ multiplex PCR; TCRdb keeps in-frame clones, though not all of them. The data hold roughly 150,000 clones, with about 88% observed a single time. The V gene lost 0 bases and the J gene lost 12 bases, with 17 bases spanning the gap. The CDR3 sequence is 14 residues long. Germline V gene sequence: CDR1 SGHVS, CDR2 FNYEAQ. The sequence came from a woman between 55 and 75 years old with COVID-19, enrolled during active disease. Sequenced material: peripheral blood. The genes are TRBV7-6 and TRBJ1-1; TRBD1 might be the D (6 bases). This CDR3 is CASSLALDSSQTFF. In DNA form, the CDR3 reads TGTGCCAGCAGCTTAGCGTTGGACAGCTCCCAGACTTTCTTT.